The clone carrying this T cell receptor beta chain occurred once. Its cognate antigen is unknown. The data derive from a study of T cells in localized non-small cell lung cancer. Regarding the study as a whole: Since sequencing was restricted to only one region of the tumor, intratumor heterogeneity remains a possibility. Clonality peaked in uninvolved adjacent lung rather than tumor. A median approximately 53 of the top 100 tumor clones appeared in adjacent lung.

Clones were read by immunoSEQ multiplex PCR, and TCRdb kept only the in-frame ones, dropping some. The sample includes approximately 35,000 clones, around 90% of them seen just once. CDR3 length equals 13 residues. The V end was cut by 10 bases, the J end by 0 bases, with 9 bases between. CDR1 and CDR2 from the germline V gene are LNHDA and SQIVND (reference sequence). The TCR sequence derives from a man aged 40 to 70 with stage II lung adenocarcinoma. This material consisted of PBMCs, taken before any cancer treatment. The V and J genes are TRBV19 and TRBJ2-2, with D possibly matching TRBD2 (5 bases). CDR3 loop: CATKRPNTGELFF. The CDR3 bases are TGTGCCACAAAGCGGCCGAACACCGGGGAGCTGTTTTTT.